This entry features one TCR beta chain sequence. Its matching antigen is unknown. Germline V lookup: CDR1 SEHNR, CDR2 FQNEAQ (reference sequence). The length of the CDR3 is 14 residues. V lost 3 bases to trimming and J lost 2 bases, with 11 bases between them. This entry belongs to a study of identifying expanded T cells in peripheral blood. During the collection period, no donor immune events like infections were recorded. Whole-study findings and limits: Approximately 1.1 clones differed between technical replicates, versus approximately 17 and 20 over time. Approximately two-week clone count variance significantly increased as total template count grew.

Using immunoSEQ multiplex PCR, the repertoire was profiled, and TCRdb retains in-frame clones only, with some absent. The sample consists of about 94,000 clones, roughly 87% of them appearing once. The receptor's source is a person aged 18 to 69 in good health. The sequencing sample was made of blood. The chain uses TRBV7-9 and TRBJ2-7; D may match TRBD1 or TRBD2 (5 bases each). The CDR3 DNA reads TGTGCCAGCAGCTTGTGGGACGGCACCTACGAGCAGTACTTC. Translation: CASSLWDGTYEQYF. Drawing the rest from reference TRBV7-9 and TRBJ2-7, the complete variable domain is DTGVSQNPRHKITKRGQNVTFRCDPISEHNRLYWYRQTLGQGPEFLTYFQNEAQLEKSRLLSDRFSAERPKGSFSTLEIQRTEQGDSAMYLCASSLWDGTYEQYFGPGTRLTVT.